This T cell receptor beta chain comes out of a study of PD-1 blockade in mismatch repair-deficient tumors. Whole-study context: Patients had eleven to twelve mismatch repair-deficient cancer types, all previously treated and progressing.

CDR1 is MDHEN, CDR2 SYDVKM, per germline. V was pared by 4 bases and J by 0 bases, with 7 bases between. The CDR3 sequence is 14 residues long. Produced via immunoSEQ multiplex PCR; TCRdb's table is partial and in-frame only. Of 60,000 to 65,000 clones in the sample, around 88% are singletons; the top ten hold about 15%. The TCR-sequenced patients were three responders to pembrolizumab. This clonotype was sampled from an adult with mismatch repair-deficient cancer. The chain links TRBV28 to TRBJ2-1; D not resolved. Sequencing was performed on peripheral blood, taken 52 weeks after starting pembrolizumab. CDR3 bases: TGTGCCAGCAGTTATGTAAGCTCCTACAATGAGCAGTTCTTC. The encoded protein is CASSYVSSYNEQFF.